Below, one T cell receptor beta chain is given with its context. Its antigen is still unknown. These data originate in a study of post-analysis software for immune sequencing data. Prepared TCR beta cDNA libraries contained unique molecular identifiers. When about 0.9 to 11 million T cells were used, they gave 500,000 or so cDNA molecules. Via MiXCR, TCRdb re-called the PCR reads, giving one row per CDR3 protein. Here the sample spans fewer than 850,000 distinct CDR3 sequences, less than 35% being singletons. General study findings and limits: A few TRBV segments were significantly more frequent in patients than in controls. TRBV5-6, TRBV5-1 and TRBV20-1 were among these segments. When compared against controls, multiple sclerosis patients showed significantly lower normalized Chao1 diversity. When the samples were clustered directly with F measure, those that had been prepared in the same batch showed strong co-clustering.

This CDR3 is 15 amino acids long. V trimming: 5 bases; J trimming: 4 bases; junction bases outside the gene matches: 10. CDR1 is SGHDT, CDR2 YYEEEE, per germline. The TCR originated in a girl aged 10 to 17 with multiple sclerosis. The sample taken for sequencing was blood. V and J are TRBV5-6 and TRBJ2-5; 8 bases align to TRBD1. The DNA of the CDR3 is TGTGCCAGCAGTACAGGTACAACAGGGGGAGAGACCCAGTACTTC. Protein product: CASSTGTTGGETQYF.